This is a list of T cell receptor beta chains from one sample in a study of shared clonotypes between healthy human individuals. The protocol was immunoSEQ multiplex PCR, while the TCRdb copy is restricted to in-frame clones and leaves out a portion. The sample contains millions of clones, roughly 95% of which appear only once. The sequencing input was naive CD4+ T cells sorted from blood. The receptors were gathered from a man aged 18 to 30 in good health. Both conserved end residues are part of each CDR3. A D gene is named only where the DNA matches it firmly. Clone size is given for some rows only: seen once, a few or many times, or a class if the clone is expanded.

j_call v_call clone_size d_call cdr3_aa cdr3_nt
TRBJ1-3 TRBV5-6 once TRBD1 CASSGRGQGPSGNTIYF TGTGCCAGCAGCGGTAGGGGACAGGGCCCCTCTGGAAACACCATATATTTT
TRBJ1-2 TRBV27 . . CASSFRGNYGYTF TGTGCCAGCAGTTTTAGGGGAAACTATGGCTACACCTTC
TRBJ1-2 TRBV7-9 . . CASSLDWGGYTF TGTGCCAGCAGCTTAGATTGGGGAGGCTACACCTTC
TRBJ2-7 TRBV5-6 . TRBD1 CASSLRGQGTHEQYF TGTGCCAGCTCCCTTAGGGGACAGGGAACCCACGAGCAGTACTTC
TRBJ1-5 TRBV2 . TRBD1 CASSEYRGSFQPQHF TGTGCCAGCAGTGAATACAGGGGGAGCTTTCAGCCCCAGCATTTT
TRBJ2-3 TRBV6-1 . . CASSWRDQLYF TGTGCCAGCAGTTGGAGGGATCAGTTGTATTTT
TRBJ1-4 TRBV30 . . CAWTNIQGREKLFF TGTGCCTGGACAAACATTCAAGGGCGTGAAAAACTGTTTTTT
TRBJ1-5 TRBV19 . . CASSIVGFNQPQHF TGTGCCAGTAGTATAGTAGGGTTTAATCAGCCCCAGCATTTT
TRBJ1-1 TRBV6-6 . . CASGQLSNTEAFF TGTGCCAGTGGACAGCTATCGAACACTGAAGCTTTCTTT
TRBJ2-7 TRBV6-5 . . CASSYSRGPYEQYF TGTGCCAGCAGTTACTCTAGGGGACCATACGAGCAGTACTTC
TRBJ1-2 TRBV5-4 . . CASSSSNYGYTF TGTGCCAGCAGCTCGTCTAACTATGGCTACACCTTC
TRBJ2-5 TRBV7-9 . TRBD2 CASSLAFSGIQETQYF TGTGCCAGCAGCTTAGCCTTTAGCGGGATCCAAGAGACCCAGTACTTC